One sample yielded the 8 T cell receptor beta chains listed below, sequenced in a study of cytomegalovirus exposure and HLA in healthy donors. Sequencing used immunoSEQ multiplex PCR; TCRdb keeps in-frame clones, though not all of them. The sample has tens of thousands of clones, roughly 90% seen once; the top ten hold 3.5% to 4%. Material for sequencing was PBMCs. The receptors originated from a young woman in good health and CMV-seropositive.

The CDR3 nucleotides read TGTGCCAGTAGTTTTGGGACAGCGAGCTACGAGCAGTACTTC. It encodes CASSFGTASYEQYF. V and J are TRBV19 and TRBJ2-7, with 7 positions matching TRBD1. The J segment lost 3 bases and the V segment lost 5 bases, leaving 7 bases of the junction unmatched. From germline, CDR1 is LNHDA and CDR2 SQIVND (reference sequence). CDR3 length: 14 residues. Combining the CDR3 with reference TRBV19 and TRBJ2-7 gives the whole variable domain DGGITQSPKYLFRKEGQNVTLSCEQNLNHDAMYWYRQDPGQGLRLIYYSQIVNDFQKGDIAEGYSVSREKKESFPLTVTSAQKNPTAFYLCASSFGTASYEQYFGPGTRLTVT.

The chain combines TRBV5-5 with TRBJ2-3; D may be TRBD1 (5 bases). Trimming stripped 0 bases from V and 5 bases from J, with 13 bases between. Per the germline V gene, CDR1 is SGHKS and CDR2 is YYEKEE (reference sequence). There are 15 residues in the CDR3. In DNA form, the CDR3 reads TGTGCCAGCAGCTTGGCCCGTCCAGGGATAGATACGCAGTATTTT. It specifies CASSLARPGIDTQYF.

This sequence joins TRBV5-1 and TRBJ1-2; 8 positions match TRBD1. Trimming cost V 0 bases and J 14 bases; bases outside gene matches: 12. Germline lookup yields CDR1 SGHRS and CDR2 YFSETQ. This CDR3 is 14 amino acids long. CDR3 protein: CASSLAPGGVTWTF. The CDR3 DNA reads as TGCGCCAGCAGCTTGGCACCAGGGGGCGTTACGTGGACCTTC. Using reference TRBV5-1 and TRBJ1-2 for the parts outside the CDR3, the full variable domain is KAGVTQTPRYLIKTRGQQVTLSCSPISGHRSVSWYQQTPGQGLQFLFEYFSETQRNKGNFPGRFSGRQFSNSRSEMNVSTLELGDSALYLCASSLAPGGVTWTFGSGTRLTVV.

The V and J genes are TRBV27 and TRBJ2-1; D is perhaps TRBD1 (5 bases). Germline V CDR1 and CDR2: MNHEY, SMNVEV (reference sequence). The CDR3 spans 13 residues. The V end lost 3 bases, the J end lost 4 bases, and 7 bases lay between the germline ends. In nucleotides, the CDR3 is TGTGCCAGCAGTTTGGGGCTTTACAATGAGCAGTTCTTC. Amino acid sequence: CASSLGLYNEQFF.

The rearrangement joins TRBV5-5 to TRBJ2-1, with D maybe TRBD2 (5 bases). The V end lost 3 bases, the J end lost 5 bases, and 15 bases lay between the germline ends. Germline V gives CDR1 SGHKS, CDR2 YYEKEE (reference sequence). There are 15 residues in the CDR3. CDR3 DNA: TGTGCCAGCAGCTCGGAGCCGGGATATGACAATGAGCAGTTCTTC. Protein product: CASSSEPGYDNEQFF.

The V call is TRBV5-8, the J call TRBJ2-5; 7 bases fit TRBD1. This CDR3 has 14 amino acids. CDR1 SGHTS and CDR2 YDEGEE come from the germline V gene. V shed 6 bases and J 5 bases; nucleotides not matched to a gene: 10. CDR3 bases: TGTGCCAGCAACACCTCAGGGGGAGTGGAGACCCAGTACTTC. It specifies CASNTSGGVETQYF. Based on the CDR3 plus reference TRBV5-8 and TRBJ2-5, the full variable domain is EAGVTQSPTHLIKTRGQQATLRCSPISGHTSVYWYQQALGLGLQFLLWYDEGEERNRGNFPPRFSGRQFPNYSSELNVNALELEDSALYLCASNTSGGVETQYFGPGTRLLVL.

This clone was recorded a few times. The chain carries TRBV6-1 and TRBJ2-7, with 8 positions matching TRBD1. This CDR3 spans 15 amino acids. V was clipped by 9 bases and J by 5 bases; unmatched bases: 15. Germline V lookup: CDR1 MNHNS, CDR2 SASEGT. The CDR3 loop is CASLTGAGEYNEQYF. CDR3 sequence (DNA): TGTGCCAGTTTGACAGGGGCCGGAGAGTACAACGAGCAGTACTTC.

Here the CDR3 reads CATLPGQGLQETQYF. The CDR3 coding sequence is TGTGCCACTTTACCGGGACAGGGGCTCCAAGAGACCCAGTACTTC. V is TRBV15 and J is TRBJ2-5; 10 positions agree with TRBD1. The germline V gene encodes CDR1 LNHNV and CDR2 YYDKDF (reference sequence). The CDR3 has 15 amino acids. With 9 bases clipped from V and 1 base from J, the junction kept 8 bases outside the gene matches.